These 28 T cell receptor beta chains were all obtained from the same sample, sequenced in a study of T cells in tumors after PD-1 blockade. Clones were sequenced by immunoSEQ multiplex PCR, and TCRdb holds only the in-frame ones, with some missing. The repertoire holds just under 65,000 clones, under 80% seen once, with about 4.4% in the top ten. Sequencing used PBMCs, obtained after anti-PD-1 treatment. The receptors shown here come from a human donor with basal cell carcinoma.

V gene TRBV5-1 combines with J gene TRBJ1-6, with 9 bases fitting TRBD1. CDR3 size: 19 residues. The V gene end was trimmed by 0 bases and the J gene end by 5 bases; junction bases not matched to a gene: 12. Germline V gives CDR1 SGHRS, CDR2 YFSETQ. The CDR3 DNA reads TGCGCCAGCAGCTTGGCCTATACAGGGGGCAGAGTTAATAATTCACCCCTCCACTTT. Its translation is CASSLAYTGGRVNNSPLHF. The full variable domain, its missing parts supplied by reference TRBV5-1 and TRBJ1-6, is KAGVTQTPRYLIKTRGQQVTLSCSPISGHRSVSWYQQTPGQGLQFLFEYFSETQRNKGNFPGRFSGRQFSNSRSEMNVSTLELGDSALYLCASSLAYTGGRVNNSPLHFGNGTRLTVT.

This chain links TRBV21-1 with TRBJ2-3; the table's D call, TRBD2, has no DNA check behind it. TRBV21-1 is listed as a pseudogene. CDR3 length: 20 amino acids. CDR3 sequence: CASSKPPSIKAGDGTDTQYF. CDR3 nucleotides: TGTGCCAGCAGCAAGCCACCTTCTATTAAAGCGGGGGACGGCACAGATACGCAGTATTTT.

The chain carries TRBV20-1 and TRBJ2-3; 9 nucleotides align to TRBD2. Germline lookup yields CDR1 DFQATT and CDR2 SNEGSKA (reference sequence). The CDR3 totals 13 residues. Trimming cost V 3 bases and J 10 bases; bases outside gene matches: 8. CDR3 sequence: CSASGRGGQPQYF. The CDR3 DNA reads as TGCAGTGCTAGTGGGCGGGGGGGCCAGCCGCAGTATTTT.

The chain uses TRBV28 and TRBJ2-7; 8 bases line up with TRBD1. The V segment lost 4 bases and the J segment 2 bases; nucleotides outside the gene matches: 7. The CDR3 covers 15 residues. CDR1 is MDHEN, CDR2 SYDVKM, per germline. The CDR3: CASSSRDRGPYEQYF. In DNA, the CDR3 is TGTGCCAGCAGTTCTCGAGACAGGGGCCCCTACGAGCAGTACTTC.

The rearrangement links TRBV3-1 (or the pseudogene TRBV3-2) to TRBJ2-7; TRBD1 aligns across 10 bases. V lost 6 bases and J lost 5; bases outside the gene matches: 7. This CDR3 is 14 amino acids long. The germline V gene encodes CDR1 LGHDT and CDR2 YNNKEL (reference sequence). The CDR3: CASRPGQGIHEQYF. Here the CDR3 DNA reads TGTGCCAGCAGGCCGGGACAGGGGATCCACGAGCAGTACTTC.

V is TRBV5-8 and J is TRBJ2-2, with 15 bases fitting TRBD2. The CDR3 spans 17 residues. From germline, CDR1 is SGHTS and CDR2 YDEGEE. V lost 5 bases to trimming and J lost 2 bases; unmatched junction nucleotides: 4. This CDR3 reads CASRRGLAGGNTGELFF. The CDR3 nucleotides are TGTGCCAGCAGGCGGGGACTAGCGGGGGGTAACACCGGGGAGCTGTTTTTT.

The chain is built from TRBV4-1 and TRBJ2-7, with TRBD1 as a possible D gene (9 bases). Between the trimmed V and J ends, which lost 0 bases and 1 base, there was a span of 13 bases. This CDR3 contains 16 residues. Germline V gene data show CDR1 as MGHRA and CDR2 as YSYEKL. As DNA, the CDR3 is TGCGCCAGCAGCCAAGATAGCGGGACAGGGTCCTACGAGCAGTACTTC. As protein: CASSQDSGTGSYEQYF.

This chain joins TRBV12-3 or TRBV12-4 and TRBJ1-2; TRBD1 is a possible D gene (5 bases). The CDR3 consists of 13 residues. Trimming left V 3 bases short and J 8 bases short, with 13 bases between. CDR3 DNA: TGTGCCAGCAGTTTTGGACAAGGGATAGGCTACACCTTC. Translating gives CASSFGQGIGYTF.

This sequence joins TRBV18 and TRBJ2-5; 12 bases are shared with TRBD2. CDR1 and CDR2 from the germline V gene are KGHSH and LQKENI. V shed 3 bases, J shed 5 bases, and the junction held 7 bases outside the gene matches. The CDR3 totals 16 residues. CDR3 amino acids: CASSPLAGGLGETQYF. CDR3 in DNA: TGTGCCAGCTCACCCCTAGCGGGGGGGCTAGGGGAGACCCAGTACTTC.

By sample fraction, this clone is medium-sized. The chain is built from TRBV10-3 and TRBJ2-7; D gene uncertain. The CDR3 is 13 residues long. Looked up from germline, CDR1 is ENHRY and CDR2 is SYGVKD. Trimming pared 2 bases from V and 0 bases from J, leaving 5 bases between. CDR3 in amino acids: CAISEGSSYEQYF. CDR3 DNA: TGTGCCATCAGTGAGGGCTCCTCCTACGAGCAGTACTTC.

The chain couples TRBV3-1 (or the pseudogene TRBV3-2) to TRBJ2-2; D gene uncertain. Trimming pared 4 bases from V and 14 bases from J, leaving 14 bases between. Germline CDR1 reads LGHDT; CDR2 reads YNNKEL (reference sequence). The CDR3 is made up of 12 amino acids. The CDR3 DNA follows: TGTGCCAGCAGCCGCGGACGGACGAACCTGTTTTTT. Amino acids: CASSRGRTNLFF.

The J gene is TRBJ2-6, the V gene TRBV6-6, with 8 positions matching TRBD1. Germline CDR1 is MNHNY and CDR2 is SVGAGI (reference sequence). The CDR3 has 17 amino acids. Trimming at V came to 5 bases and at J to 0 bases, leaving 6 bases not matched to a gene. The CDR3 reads CASSQSTGGSGANVLTF. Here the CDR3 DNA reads TGTGCCAGCAGTCAAAGTACAGGGGGCTCTGGGGCCAACGTCCTGACTTTC.

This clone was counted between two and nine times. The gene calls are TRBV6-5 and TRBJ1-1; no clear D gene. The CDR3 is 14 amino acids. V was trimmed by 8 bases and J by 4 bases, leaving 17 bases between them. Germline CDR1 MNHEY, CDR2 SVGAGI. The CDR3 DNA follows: TGTGCCAGCCGCCGGAAGGCACGGGGCACTGAAGCTTTCTTT. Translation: CASRRKARGTEAFF.

As DNA, the CDR3 is TGTGCCAGCAGCTCGCGGAGAGATACGCAGTATTTT. It encodes CASSSRRDTQYF. The chain recombines TRBV5-6 with TRBJ2-3; no firm D call. Germline values: CDR1 SGHDT, CDR2 YYEEEE. The CDR3 consists of 12 residues. Trimming took off 3 bases at V and 5 bases at J, with 7 bases between the two ends.

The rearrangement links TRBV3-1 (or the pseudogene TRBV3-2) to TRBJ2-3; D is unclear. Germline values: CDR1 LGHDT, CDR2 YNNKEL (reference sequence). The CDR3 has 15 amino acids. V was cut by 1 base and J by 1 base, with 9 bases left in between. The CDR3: CASSQVPAGTDTQYF. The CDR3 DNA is TGTGCCAGCAGCCAAGTTCCCGCGGGCACAGATACGCAGTATTTT.

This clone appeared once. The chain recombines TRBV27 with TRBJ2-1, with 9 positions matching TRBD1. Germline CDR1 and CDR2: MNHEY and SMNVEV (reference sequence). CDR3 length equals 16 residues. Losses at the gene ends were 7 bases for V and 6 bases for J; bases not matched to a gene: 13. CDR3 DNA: TGTGCCAGCACCGATATCTCCGGGACAGGGCCCAATGAGCAGTTCTTC. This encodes CASTDISGTGPNEQFF.

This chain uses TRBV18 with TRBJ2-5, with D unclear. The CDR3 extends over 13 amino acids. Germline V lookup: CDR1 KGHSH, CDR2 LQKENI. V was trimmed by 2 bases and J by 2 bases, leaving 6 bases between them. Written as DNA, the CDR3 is TGTGCCAGCTCACCAGGGCAGCAAGAGACCCAGTACTTC. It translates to CASSPGQQETQYF.

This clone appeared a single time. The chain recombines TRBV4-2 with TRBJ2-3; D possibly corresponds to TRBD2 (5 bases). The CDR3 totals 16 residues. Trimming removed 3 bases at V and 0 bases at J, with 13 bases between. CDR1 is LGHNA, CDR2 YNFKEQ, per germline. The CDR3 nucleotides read TGTGCCAGCAGCCATGAGAGGCGGGTTAGCACAGATACGCAGTATTTT. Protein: CASSHERRVSTDTQYF.

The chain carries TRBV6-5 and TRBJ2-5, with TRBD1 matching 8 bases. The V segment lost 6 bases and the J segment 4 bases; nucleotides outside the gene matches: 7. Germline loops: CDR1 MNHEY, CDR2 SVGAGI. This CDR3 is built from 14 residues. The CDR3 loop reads CASRTGGPGETQYF. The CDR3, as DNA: TGTGCCAGCAGAACAGGGGGTCCTGGAGAGACCCAGTACTTC.

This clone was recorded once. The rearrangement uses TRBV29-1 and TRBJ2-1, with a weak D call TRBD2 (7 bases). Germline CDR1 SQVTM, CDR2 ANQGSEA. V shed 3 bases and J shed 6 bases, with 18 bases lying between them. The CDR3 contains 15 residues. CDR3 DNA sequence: TGCAGCGTTGATTTAGGGGGGGCTCAGTTCAATGAGCAGTTCTTC. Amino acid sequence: CSVDLGGAQFNEQFF.

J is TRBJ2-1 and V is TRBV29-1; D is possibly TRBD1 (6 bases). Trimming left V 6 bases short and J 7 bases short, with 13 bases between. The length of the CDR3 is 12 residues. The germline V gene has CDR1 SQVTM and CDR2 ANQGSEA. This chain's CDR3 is CSVMTGGNEQFF. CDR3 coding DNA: TGCAGCGTGATGACAGGAGGTAATGAGCAGTTCTTC.

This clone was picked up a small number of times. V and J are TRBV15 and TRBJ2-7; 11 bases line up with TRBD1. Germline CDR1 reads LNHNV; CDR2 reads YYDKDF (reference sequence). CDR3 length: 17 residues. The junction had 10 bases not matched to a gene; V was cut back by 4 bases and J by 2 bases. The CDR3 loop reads CATSMRDRGRETYEQYF. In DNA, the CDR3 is TGTGCCACCAGCATGCGGGACAGGGGGAGAGAGACCTACGAGCAGTACTTC.

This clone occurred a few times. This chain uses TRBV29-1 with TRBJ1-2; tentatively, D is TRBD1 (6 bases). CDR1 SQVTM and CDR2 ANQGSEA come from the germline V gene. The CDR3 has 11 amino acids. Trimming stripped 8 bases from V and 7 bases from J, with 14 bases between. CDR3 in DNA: TGCAGCACCAACAGGGTTGGTGGCTACACCTTC. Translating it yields CSTNRVGGYTF.

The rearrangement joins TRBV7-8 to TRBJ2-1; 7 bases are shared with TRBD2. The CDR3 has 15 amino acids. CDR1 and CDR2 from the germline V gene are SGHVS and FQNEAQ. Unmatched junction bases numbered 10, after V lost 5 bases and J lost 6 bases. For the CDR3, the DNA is TGTGCCAGCAGCCCCGGGGGGAAGGGGAGCAATGAGCAGTTCTTC. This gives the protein CASSPGGKGSNEQFF. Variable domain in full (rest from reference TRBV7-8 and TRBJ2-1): GAGVSQSPRYKVAKRGQDVALRCDPISGHVSLFWYQQALGQGPEFLTYFQNEAQLDKSGLPSDRFFAERPEGSVSTLKIQRTQQEDSAVYLCASSPGGKGSNEQFFGPGTRLTVL.

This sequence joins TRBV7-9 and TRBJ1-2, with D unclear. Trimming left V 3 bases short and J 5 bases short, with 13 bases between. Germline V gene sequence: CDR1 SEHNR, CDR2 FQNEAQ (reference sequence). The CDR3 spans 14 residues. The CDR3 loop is CASSFSEGSYGYTF. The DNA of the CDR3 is TGTGCCAGCAGCTTCTCAGAAGGGAGTTATGGCTACACCTTC.

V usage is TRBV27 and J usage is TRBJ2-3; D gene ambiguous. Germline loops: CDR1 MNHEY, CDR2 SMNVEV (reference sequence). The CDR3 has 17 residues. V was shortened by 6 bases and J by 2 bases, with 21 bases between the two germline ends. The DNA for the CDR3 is TGTGCCAGCAGCCCCGGCACGCTCGGCAGGTACACAGATACGCAGTATTTT. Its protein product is CASSPGTLGRYTDTQYF.

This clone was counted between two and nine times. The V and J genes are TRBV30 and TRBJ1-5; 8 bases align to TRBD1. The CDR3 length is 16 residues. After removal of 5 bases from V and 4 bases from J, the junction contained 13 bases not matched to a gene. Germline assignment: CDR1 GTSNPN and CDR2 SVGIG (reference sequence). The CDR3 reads CAWRPPGGVGNQPQHF. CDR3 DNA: TGTGCCTGGCGCCCTCCAGGGGGCGTGGGGAATCAGCCCCAGCATTTT.

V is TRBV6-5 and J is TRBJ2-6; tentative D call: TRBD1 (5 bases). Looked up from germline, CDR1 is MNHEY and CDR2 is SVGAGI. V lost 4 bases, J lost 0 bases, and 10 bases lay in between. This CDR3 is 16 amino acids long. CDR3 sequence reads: CASSLRGFSGANVLTF. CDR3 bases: TGTGCCAGCAGTTTAAGGGGTTTCTCTGGGGCCAACGTCCTGACTTTC.